This TCR beta chain is from a study of blood T cell repertoires in COVID-19. Profiling relied on immunoSEQ multiplex PCR, and the TCRdb table lists in-frame clones only, not all of them. The profile shows 200,000 to 250,000 clones, around four fifths of them singletons. The CDR3 sequence is 17 residues long. Germline V lookup: CDR1 SEHNR, CDR2 FQNEAQ (reference sequence). Trimming took 5 bases from V and 5 from J; bases not matched to a gene: 11. V and J are TRBV7-9 and TRBJ2-3, with 12 bases that match TRBD1. The TCR comes from an older woman with active or convalescent COVID-19. Sequencing used peripheral blood. CDR3 region: CASSPTGDRGLRDTQYF. CDR3 nucleotides: TGTGCCAGCAGCCCAACGGGGGACAGGGGGCTTAGAGATACGCAGTATTTT.